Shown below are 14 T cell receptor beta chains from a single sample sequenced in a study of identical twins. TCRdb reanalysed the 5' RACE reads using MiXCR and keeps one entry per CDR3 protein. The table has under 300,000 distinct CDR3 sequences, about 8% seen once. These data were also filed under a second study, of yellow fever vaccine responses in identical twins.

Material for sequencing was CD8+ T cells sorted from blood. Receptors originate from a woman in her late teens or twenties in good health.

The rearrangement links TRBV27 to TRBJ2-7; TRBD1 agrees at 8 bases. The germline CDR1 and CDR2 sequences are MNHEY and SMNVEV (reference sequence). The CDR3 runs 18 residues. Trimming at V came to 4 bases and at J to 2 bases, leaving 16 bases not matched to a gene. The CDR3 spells CASSSTDRANGRPYEQYF. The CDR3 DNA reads TGTGCCAGCAGTTCTACGGACAGGGCCAATGGAAGACCCTACGAGCAGTACTTC.

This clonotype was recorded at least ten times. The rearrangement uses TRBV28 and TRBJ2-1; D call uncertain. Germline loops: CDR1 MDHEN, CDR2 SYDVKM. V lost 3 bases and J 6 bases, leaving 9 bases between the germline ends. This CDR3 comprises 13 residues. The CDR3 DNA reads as TGTGCCAGCAGTTTTGAATTAGGCAATGAGCAGTTCTTC. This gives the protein CASSFELGNEQFF.

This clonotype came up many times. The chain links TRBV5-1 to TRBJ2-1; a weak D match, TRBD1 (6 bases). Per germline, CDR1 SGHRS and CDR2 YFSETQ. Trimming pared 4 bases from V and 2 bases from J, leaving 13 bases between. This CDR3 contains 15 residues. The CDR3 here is CASSLGAGAYNEQFF. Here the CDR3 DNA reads TGCGCCAGCAGCCTCGGGGCAGGGGCCTACAATGAGCAGTTCTTC. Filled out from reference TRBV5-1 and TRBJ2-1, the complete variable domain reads KAGVTQTPRYLIKTRGQQVTLSCSPISGHRSVSWYQQTPGQGLQFLFEYFSETQRNKGNFPGRFSGRQFSNSRSEMNVSTLELGDSALYLCASSLGAGAYNEQFFGPGTRLTVL.

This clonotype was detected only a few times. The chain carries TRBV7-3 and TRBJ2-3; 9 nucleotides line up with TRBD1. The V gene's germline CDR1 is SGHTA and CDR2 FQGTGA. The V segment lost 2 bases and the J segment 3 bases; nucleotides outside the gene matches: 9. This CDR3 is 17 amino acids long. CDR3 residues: CASSLLGGQGLTDTQYF. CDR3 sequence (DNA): TGTGCCAGCAGCTTACTCGGAGGACAGGGGTTGACAGATACGCAGTATTTT.

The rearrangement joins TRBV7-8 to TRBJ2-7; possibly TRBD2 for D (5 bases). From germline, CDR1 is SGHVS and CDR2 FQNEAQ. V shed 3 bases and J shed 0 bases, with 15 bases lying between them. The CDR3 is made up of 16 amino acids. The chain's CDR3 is CASSFRRRVDSYEQYF. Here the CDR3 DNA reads TGTGCCAGCAGCTTCCGCCGGCGGGTAGACTCCTACGAGCAGTACTTC. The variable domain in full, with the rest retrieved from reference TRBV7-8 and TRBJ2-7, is GAGVSQSPRYKVAKRGQDVALRCDPISGHVSLFWYQQALGQGPEFLTYFQNEAQLDKSGLPSDRFFAERPEGSVSTLKIQRTQQEDSAVYLCASSFRRRVDSYEQYFGPGTRLTVT.

The CDR3 reads CASSQYGVNTGELFF. The CDR3 nucleotides read TGTGCCAGCAGCCAATACGGGGTAAACACCGGGGAGCTGTTTTTT. V gene TRBV14 combines with J gene TRBJ2-2; D might be TRBD2 (5 bases). With 2 bases removed from V and 2 bases from J, the gap between germline ends came to 9 bases. The length of the CDR3 is 15 residues. The V gene's germline CDR1 is SGHDN and CDR2 FVKESK.

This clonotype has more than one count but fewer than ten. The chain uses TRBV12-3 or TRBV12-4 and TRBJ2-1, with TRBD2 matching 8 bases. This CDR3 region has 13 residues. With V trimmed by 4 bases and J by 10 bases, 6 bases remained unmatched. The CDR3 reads CASSSGGPKEQFF. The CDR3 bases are TGTGCCAGCAGTTCGGGGGGGCCGAAGGAGCAGTTCTTC.

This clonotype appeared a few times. CDR3 coding DNA: TGTGCCAGCAGCTTAAATGTCTACGAGCAGTACTTC. It yields the protein CASSLNVYEQYF. The chain recombines TRBV7-9 with TRBJ2-7, with unresolved D. This CDR3 is 12 amino acids long. Germline V lookup: CDR1 SEHNR, CDR2 FQNEAQ (reference sequence). V dropped 2 bases and J dropped 3 bases, with 5 bases sitting between them.

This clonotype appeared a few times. The CDR3: CASSLSGLGRDYGYTF. As DNA, the CDR3 is TGTGCCAGCAGTTTATCGGGTTTAGGCAGGGACTATGGCTACACCTTC. The chain couples TRBV27 to TRBJ1-2; D is possibly TRBD1 (5 bases). V lost 0 bases to trimming and J lost 3 bases, with 14 bases between them. Germline CDR1 and CDR2: MNHEY and SMNVEV (reference sequence). The CDR3 runs 16 residues.

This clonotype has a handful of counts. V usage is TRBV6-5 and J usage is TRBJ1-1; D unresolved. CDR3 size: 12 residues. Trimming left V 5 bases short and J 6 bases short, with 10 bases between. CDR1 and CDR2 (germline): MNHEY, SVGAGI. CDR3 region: CASSQTDAEAFF. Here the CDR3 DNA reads TGTGCCAGCAGTCAGACCGACGCTGAAGCTTTCTTT.

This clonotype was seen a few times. The CDR3 sequence: CASRTGQEIYEQYF. The CDR3 DNA reads TGTGCCAGCAGGACGGGACAGGAGATTTACGAGCAGTACTTC. The chain links TRBV28 to TRBJ2-7; 8 bases align to TRBD1. The ends lost 6 bases at V and 4 bases at J; junction bases unmatched: 8. Germline V gene lookup returns CDR1 MDHEN and CDR2 SYDVKM. The CDR3 is 14 amino acids.

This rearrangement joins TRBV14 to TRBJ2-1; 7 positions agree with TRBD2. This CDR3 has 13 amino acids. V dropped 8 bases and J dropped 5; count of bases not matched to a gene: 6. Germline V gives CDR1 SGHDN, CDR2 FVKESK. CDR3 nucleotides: TGTGCCAGCTGCGGGAGAGCTGACAATGAGCAGTTCTTC. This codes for CASCGRADNEQFF.

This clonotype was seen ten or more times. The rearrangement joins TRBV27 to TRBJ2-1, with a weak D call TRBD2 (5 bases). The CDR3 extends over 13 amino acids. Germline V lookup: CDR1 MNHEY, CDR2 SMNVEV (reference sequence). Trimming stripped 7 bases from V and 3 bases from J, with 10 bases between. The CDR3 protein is CASMDGSYNEQFF. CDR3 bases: TGTGCCAGCATGGATGGGAGCTACAATGAGCAGTTCTTC.

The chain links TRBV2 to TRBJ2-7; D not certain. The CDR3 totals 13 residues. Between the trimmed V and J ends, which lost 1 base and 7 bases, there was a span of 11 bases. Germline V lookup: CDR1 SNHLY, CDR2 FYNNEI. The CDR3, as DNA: TGTGCCAGCAGTGAAGTTCCTCTCCGGGAGCAGTACTTC. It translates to CASSEVPLREQYF.